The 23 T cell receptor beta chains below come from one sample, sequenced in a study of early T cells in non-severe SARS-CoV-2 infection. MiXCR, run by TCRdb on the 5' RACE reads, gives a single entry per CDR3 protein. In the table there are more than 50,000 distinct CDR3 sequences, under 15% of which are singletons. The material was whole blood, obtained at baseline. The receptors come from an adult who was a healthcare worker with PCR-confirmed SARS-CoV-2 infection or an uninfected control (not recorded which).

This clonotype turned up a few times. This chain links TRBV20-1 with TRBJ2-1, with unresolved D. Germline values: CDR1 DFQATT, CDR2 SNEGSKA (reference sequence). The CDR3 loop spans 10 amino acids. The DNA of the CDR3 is TGCAGCCCGGTAAGGCGGGAGCAGTTCTTC. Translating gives CSPVRREQFF.

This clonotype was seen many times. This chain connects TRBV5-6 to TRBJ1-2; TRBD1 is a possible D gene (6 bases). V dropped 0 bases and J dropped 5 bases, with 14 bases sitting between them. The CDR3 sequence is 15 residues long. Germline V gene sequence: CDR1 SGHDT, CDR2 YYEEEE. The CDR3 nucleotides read TGTGCCAGCAGCTTGGCGCGTAGACAGGAATATGGCTACACCTTC. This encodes CASSLARRQEYGYTF.

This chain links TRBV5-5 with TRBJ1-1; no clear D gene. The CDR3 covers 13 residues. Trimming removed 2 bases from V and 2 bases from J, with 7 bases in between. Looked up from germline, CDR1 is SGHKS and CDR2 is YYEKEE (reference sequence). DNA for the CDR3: TGTGCCAGCAGCTTCGACGTCAACACTGAAGCTTTCTTT. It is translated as CASSFDVNTEAFF. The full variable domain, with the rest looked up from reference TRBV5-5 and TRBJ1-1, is DAGVTQSPTHLIKTRGQQVTLRCSPISGHKSVSWYQQVLGQGPQFIFQYYEKEERGRGNFPDRFSARQFPNYSSELNVNALLLGDSALYLCASSFDVNTEAFFGQGTRLTVV.

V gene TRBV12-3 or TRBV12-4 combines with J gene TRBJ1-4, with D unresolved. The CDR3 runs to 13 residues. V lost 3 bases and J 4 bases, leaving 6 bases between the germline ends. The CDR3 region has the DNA TGTGCCAGCAGTTTCCGTCTTAATGAAAAACTGTTTTTT. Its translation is CASSFRLNEKLFF.

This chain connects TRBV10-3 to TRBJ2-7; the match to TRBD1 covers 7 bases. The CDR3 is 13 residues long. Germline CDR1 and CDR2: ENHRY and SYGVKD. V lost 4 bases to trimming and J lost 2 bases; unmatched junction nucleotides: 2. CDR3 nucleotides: TGTGCCATCAGTGGAACAGGGGCCTACGAGCAGTACTTC. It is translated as CAISGTGAYEQYF.

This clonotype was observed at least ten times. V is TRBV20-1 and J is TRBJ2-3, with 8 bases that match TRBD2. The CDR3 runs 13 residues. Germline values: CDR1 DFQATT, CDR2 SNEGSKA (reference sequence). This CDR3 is CSTAGVLGDTQYF. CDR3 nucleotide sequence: TGCAGCACAGCGGGGGTATTGGGAGATACGCAGTATTTT.

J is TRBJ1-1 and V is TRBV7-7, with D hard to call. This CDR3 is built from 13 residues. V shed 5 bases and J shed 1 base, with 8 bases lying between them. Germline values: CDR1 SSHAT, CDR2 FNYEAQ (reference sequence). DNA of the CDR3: TGTGCCAGCAGCCATAACCAGAACACTGAAGCTTTCTTT. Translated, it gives CASSHNQNTEAFF.

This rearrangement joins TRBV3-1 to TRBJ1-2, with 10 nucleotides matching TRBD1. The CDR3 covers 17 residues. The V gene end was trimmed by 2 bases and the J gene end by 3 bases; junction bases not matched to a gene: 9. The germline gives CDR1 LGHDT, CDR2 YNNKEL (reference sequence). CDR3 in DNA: TGTGCCAGCAGCCAACCGGGACAGGGGACGACTCACTATGGCTACACCTTC. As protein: CASSQPGQGTTHYGYTF.

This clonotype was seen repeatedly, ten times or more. CDR3 sequence: CASSLAGAGRNEQFF. CDR3 nucleotide sequence: TGTGCCAGCAGCTTAGCGGGAGCAGGGAGAAATGAGCAGTTCTTC. V is TRBV7-2 and J is TRBJ2-1; D could derive from TRBD1 or TRBD2 (5 bases each). CDR1 is SGHTA and CDR2 is FQGNSA in the germline V gene. The CDR3 is 15 residues long. V dropped 0 bases and J dropped 7 bases, with 13 bases sitting between them. The variable domain in full, completed from reference TRBV7-2 and TRBJ2-1, reads GAGVSQSPSNKVTEKGKDVELRCDPISGHTALYWYRQSLGQGLEFLIYFQGNSAPDKSGLPSDRFSAERTGGSVSTLTIQRTQQEDSAVYLCASSLAGAGRNEQFFGPGTRLTVL.

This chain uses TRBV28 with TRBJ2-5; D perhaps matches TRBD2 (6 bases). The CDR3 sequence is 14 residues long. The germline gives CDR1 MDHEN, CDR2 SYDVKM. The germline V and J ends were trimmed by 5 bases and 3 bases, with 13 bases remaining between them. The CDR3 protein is CASSTKGGKETQYF. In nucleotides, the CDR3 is TGTGCCAGCAGTACTAAGGGCGGGAAAGAGACCCAGTACTTC.

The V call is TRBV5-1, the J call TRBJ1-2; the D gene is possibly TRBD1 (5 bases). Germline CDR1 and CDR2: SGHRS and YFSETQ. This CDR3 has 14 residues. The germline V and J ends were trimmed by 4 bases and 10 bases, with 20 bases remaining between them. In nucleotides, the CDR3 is TGCGCCAGCAGCCCCCACTCGGACATGGTTGACTACACCTTC. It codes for CASSPHSDMVDYTF.

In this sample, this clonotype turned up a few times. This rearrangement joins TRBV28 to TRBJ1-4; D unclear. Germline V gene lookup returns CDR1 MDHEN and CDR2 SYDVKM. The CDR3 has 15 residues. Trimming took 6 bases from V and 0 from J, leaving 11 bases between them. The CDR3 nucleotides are TGTGCCAGCAGGCATTACAGCTCAACTAATGAAAAACTGTTTTTT. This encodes CASRHYSSTNEKLFF.

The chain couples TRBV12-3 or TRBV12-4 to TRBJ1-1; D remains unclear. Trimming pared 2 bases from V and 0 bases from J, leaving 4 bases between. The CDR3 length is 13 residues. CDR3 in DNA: TGTGCCAGCAGTTTACAGCTGAACACTGAAGCTTTCTTT. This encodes CASSLQLNTEAFF.

The CDR3 bases are TGTGCCAGTAGTATGAGCGGGGGCTCCTTTTACGAGCAGTACTTC. Its protein is CASSMSGGSFYEQYF. The chain combines TRBV19 with TRBJ2-7; TRBD2 matches at 8 bases. This CDR3 is 15 amino acids long. CDR1 and CDR2 from the germline V gene are LNHDA and SQIVND (reference sequence). J gave up 4 bases and V 3 bases, and 8 bases lay outside the gene matches.

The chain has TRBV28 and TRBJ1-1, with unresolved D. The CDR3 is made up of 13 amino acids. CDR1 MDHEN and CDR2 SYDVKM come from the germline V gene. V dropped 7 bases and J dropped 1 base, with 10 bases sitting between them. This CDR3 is CASTPPGNTEAFF. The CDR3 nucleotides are TGTGCCAGCACACCCCCTGGGAACACTGAAGCTTTCTTT. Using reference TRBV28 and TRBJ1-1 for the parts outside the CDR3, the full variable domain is DVKVTQSSRYLVKRTGEKVFLECVQDMDHENMFWYRQDPGLGLRLIYFSYDVKMKEKGDIPEGYSVSREKKERFSLILESASTNQTSMYLCASTPPGNTEAFFGQGTRLTVV.

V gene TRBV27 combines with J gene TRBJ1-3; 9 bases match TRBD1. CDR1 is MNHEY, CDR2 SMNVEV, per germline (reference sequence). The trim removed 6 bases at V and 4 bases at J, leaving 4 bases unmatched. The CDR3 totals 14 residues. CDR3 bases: TGTGCCAGCAGACAGGGGGCGAGGGGAAACACCATATATTTT. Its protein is CASRQGARGNTIYF.

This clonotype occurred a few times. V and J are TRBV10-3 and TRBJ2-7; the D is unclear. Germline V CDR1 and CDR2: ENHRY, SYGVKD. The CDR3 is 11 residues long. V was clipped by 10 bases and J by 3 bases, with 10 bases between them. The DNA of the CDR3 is TGTGCCACTCAGACTCTCTACGAGCAGTACTTC. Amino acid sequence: CATQTLYEQYF.

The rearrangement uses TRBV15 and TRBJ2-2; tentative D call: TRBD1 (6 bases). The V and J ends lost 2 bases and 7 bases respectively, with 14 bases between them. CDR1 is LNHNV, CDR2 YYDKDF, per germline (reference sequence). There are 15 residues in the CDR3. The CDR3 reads CATSRQTGLNGELFF. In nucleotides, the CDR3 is TGTGCCACCAGCAGACAGACAGGCTTAAACGGGGAGCTGTTTTTT.

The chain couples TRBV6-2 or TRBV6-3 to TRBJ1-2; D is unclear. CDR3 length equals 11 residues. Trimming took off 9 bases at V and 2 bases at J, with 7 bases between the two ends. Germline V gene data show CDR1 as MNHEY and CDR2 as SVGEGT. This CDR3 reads CASSANYGYTF. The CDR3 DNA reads TGTGCCAGTTCCGCGAACTATGGCTACACCTTC.

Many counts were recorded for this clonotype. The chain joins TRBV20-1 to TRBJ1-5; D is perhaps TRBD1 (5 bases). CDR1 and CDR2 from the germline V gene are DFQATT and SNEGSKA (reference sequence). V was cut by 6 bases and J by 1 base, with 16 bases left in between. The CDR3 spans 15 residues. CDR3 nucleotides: TGCAGTGCCGGAACCGGGACCAGAAGCAATCAGCCCCAGCATTTT. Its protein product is CSAGTGTRSNQPQHF.

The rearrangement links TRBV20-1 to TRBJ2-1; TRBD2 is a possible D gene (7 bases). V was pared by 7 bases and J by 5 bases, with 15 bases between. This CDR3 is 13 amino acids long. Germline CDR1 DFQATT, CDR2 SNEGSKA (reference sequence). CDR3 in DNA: TGCAGTGTGCTGGGGGGGCCACACAATGAGCAGTTCTTC. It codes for CSVLGGPHNEQFF.

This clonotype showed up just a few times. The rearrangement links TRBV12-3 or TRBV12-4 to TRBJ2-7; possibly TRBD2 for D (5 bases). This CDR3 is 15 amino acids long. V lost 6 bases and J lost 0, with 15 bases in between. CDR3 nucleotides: TGTGCCAGCAGCCCCCTAGACGACTACTCCTACGAGCAGTACTTC. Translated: CASSPLDDYSYEQYF.

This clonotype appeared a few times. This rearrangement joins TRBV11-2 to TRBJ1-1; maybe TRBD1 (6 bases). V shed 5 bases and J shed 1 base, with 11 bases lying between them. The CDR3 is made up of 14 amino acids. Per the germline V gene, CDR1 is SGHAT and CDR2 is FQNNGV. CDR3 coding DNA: TGTGCCAGCAGCCCAGGGGCGGCGAACACTGAAGCTTTCTTT. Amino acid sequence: CASSPGAANTEAFF.